The entry below describes one T cell receptor beta chain. What antigen it recognizes has not been identified. No base quality information exists; no much larger clone differs at one position. This entry comes from a study of siplizumab effects on memory and regulatory T cells (dated by TCRdb to between 2018 and 2021). General notes on the study: The effect of the anti-CD2 antibody siplizumab on alloreactive T-cell subsets was examined in allogeneic mixed lymphocyte reactions constructed from human PBMCs.

TCRbeta CDR3 sequencing was performed on sorted unstimulated T cells and on proliferating T cells recovered from mixed lymphocyte reactions. Fresh whole blood from about 11 HLA-typed healthy donors was used as the source from which PBMCs were isolated. Libraries were prepared through the immunoSEQ multiplex PCR assay. Some 100,000 TCR templates per sample were assayed by the deep sequencing platform. Genomic DNA extracted from sorted T cells was used for TCRbeta CDR3 sequencing. The published analysis was carried out like this. The R programming language was used for clonal analysis of the TCRbeta CDR3 data. Unstimulated samples were compared with post-reaction CFSE-low samples to define alloreactive CD4+ and CD8+ clones. Regulatory or non-regulatory origin was assigned to alloreactive CD4+ clones by matching of sequences to sorted unstimulated Treg and non-Treg repertoires. The table comes from immuneACCESS by way of TCRdb, which keeps in-frame sequences with V and J called. Part of the clones is missing from these tables; in studies checked, under half for an unresolved V gene and the rest for unknown reasons. Clone size and V and J calls were adopted from that table, with D and trimming inferred from the DNA. Here the sample has roughly 100,000 clones; about 93% occur a single time. 0.85% to 1.2% of the sample is in the top ten clones.

The CDR3 numbers 12 residues from cysteine through phenylalanine. Only the CDR3 DNA stays, 36 bases, in frame from base 1. V drops 5 bases and J drops 6 bases, leaving 9 bases in between. CDR1 LNHDA and CDR2 SQIVND are derived from the germline V gene (reference sequence). General study outcomes and caveats: Siplizumab significantly lowered the cumulative frequency of alloreactive sequences that could be traced to unstimulated CD4+ memory T cells. Because sequences below about 10^-5 frequency were poorly captured, only a minor fraction of alloreactive clones could be mapped to unstimulated subsets. For roughly 80-97% of proliferating CD4+ or CD8+ clones, no naive or memory phenotype could be assigned. Whether proliferating Tregs from siplizumab cultures were suppressive was not functionally confirmed. In reactions with siplizumab, an average of about 75% of mappable alloreactive CD4+ clones were Treg-derived, compared with around 28% in control reactions. Compared with memory T cells, unstimulated naive T cells appeared more diverse, and naive cells seemed to make a substantial contribution to the alloresponse.

The receptor was isolated from a human donor in good health. The chain joins TRBV19 to TRBJ2-3; D gene: possibly TRBD1, on 5 matching bases. The material sequenced was CD4+ T cells sorted from blood. Read as DNA, the sequence is TGTGCCAGTAGTGGGGCTTGGGATACGCAGTATTTT. This encodes CASSGAWDTQYF.